This T cell receptor beta chain was retrieved from a study of shared clonotypes between healthy human individuals. General study findings and limits: Rarefaction curves obtained for sorted subsets showed sequencing incomplete despite large depth.

Trimming cost V 0 bases and J 4 bases, with 11 bases left between them. The CDR3 runs to 15 residues. Germline CDR1 and CDR2: SGHRS and YFSETQ. As regards this clone: What it binds is not known.

The protocol was immunoSEQ multiplex PCR, while the TCRdb copy is restricted to in-frame clones and leaves out a portion. This table has more than 2,000,000 clones, approximately 95% appearing once. The chain uses TRBV5-1 and TRBJ2-1; no clear D. The material sequenced was naive CD4+ T cells from PBMCs. Subset indicated: CD45RA+ positively selected. The clonotype originates from a man between 18 and 29 years old in good health. Some clones in this sample may be carry-over from other donors' samples. The CDR3 nucleotides are TGCGCCAGCAGCTTGGGGGTCCGTGTGTACAATGAGCAGTTCTTC. This encodes CASSLGVRVYNEQFF.